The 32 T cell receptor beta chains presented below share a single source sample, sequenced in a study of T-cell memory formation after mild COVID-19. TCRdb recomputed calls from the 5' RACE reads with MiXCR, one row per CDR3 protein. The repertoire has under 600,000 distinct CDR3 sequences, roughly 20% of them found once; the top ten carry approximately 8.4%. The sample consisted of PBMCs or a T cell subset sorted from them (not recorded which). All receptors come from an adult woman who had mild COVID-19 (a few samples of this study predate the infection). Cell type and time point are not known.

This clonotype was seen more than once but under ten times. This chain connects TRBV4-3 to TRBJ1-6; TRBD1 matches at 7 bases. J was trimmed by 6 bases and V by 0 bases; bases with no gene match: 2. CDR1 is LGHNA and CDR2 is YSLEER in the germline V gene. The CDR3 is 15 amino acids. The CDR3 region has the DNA TGCGCCAGCAGCCAAGAGAGACAGGGTAATTCACCCCTCCACTTT. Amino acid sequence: CASSQERQGNSPLHF.

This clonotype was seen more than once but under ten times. CDR3 sequence: CSVESRSDRGAPAEQYF. CDR3 in DNA: TGCAGCGTTGAAAGTCGGTCTGATCGGGGGGCACCCGCCGAGCAGTACTTC. The chain recombines TRBV29-1 with TRBJ2-7; D possibly corresponds to TRBD2 (7 bases). V was clipped by 2 bases and J by 6 bases, with 26 bases between them. This CDR3 has 17 residues. Germline loops: CDR1 SQVTM, CDR2 ANQGSEA.

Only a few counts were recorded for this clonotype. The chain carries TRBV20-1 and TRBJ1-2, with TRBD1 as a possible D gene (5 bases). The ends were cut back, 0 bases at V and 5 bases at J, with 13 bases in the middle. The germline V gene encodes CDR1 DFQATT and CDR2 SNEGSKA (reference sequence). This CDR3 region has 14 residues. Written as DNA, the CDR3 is TGCAGTGCTAGAGAGACTTTCGGGGGGTATGGCTACACCTTC. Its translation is CSARETFGGYGYTF.

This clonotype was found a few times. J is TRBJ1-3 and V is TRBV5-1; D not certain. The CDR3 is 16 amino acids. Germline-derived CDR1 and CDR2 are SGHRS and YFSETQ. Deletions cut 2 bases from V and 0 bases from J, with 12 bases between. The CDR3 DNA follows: TGCGCCAGCAGCTTAGCGGCAATGAGCTCTGGAAACACCATATATTTT. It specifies CASSLAAMSSGNTIYF. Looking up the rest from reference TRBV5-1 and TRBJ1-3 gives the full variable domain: KAGVTQTPRYLIKTRGQQVTLSCSPISGHRSVSWYQQTPGQGLQFLFEYFSETQRNKGNFPGRFSGRQFSNSRSEMNVSTLELGDSALYLCASSLAAMSSGNTIYFGEGSWLTVV.

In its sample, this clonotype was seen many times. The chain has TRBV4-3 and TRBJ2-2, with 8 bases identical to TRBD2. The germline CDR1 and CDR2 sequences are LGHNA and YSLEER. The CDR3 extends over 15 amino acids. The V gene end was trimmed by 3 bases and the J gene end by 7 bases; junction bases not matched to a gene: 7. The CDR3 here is CASSQGLDRGGELFF. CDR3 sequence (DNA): TGCGCCAGCAGCCAGGGACTAGATCGGGGCGGGGAGCTGTTTTTT.

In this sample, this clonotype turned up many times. CDR3 bases: TGTGCCAGCAGCTTATCCTTTACAGGGGTTGAGCAGTACTTC. Protein sequence: CASSLSFTGVEQYF. V and J are TRBV7-2 and TRBJ2-7; 7 bases are shared with TRBD1. The CDR3 loop spans 14 amino acids. Trimming at V came to 2 bases and at J to 7 bases, leaving 8 bases not matched to a gene. Per the germline V gene, CDR1 is SGHTA and CDR2 is FQGNSA.

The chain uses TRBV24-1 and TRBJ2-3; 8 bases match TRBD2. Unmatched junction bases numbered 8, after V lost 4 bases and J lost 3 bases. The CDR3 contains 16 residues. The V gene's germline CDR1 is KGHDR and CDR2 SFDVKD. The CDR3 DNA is TGTGCCACCAGTGAGCCGGGACTAGAACCGACAGATACGCAGTATTTT. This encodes CATSEPGLEPTDTQYF.

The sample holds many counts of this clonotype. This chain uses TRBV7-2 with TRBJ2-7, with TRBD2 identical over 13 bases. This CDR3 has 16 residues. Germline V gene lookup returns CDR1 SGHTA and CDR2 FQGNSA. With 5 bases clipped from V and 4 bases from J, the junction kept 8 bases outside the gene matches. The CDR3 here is CASSQLAGGPRYEQYF. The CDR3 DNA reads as TGTGCCAGCAGCCAACTAGCGGGAGGGCCGAGGTACGAGCAGTACTTC.

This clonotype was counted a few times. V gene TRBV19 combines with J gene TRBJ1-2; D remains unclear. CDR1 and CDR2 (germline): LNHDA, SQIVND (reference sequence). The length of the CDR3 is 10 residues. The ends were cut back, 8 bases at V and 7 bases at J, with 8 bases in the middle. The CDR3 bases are TGTGCCAGTTTGGGGATTGGCTACACCTTC. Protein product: CASLGIGYTF.

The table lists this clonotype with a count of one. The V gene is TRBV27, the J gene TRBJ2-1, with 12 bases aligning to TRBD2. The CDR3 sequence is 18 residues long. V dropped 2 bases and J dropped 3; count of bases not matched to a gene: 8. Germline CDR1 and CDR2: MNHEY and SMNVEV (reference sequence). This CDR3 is CASSLGLAGIGVYNEQFF. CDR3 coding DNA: TGTGCCAGCAGTTTAGGACTAGCGGGAATAGGAGTCTACAATGAGCAGTTCTTC.

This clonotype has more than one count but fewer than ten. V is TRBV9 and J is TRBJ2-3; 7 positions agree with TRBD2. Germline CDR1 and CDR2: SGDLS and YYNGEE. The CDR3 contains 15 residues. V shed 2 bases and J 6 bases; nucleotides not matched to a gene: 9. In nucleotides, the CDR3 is TGTGCCAGCAGCGTTCCGAGCGGGATGGCGGATACGCAGTATTTT. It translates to CASSVPSGMADTQYF.

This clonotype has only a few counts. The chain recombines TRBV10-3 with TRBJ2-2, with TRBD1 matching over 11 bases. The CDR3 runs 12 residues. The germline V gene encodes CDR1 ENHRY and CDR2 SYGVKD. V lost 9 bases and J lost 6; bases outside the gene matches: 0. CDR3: CAMGQGAGELFF. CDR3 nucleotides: TGTGCCATGGGACAGGGGGCCGGGGAGCTGTTTTTT.

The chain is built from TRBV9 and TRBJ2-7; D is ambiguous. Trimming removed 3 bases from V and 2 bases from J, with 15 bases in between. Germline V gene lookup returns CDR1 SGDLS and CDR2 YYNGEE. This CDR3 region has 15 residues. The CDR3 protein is CASSGAAPFPYEQYF. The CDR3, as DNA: TGTGCCAGCAGCGGAGCAGCCCCCTTTCCCTACGAGCAGTACTTC.

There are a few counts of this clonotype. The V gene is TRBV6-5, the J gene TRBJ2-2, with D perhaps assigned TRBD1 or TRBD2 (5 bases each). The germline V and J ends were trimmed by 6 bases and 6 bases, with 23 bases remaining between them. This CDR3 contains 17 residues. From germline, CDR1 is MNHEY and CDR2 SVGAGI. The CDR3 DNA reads TGTGCCAGCAGGCCCACCGGGGCTAGTGGCGTTCCCGGGGAGCTGTTTTTT. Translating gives CASRPTGASGVPGELFF.

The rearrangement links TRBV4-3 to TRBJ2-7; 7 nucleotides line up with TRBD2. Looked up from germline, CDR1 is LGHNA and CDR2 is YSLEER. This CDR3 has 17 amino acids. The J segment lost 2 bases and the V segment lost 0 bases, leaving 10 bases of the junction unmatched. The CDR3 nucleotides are TGCGCCAGCAGCCAAGATCGGGAAGCGGGGCACCCCTACGAGCAGTACTTC. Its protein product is CASSQDREAGHPYEQYF.

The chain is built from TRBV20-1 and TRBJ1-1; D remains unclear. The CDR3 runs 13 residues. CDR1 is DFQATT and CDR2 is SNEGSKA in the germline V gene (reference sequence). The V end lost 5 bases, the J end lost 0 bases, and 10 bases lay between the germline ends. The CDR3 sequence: CSADSDVNTEAFF. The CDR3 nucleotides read TGCAGTGCTGATAGTGACGTGAACACTGAAGCTTTCTTT.

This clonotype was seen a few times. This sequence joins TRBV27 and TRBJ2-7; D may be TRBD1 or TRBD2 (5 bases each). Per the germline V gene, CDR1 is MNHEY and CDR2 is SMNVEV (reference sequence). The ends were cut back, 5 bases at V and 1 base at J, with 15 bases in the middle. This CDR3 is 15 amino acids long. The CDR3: CASSRSGHSSYEQYF. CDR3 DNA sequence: TGTGCCAGCAGTCGATCGGGGCACAGTTCCTACGAGCAGTACTTC.

The CDR3 nucleotides are TGCGCCAGCAGTCAAACTCGCTTCTGGGGGCTCCAGCCCCAGCATTTT. Its translation: CASSQTRFWGLQPQHF. The rearrangement uses TRBV23-1 and TRBJ1-5, with D tentatively TRBD1 (6 bases). TRBV23-1 counts as an open reading frame of uncertain function. V lost 2 bases to trimming and J lost 7 bases, with 18 bases between them. This CDR3 is 16 amino acids long.

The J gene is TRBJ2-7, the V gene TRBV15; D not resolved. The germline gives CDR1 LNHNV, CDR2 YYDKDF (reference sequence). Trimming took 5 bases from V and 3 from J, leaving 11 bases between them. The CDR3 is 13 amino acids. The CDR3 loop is CATSGRHDYEQYF. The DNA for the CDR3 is TGTGCCACCAGCGGAAGACACGACTACGAGCAGTACTTC.

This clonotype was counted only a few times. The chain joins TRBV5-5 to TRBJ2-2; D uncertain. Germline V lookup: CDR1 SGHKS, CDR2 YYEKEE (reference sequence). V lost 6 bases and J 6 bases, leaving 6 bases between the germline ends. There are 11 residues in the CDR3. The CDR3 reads CASMTPGELFF. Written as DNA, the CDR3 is TGTGCCAGCATGACCCCCGGGGAGCTGTTTTTT.

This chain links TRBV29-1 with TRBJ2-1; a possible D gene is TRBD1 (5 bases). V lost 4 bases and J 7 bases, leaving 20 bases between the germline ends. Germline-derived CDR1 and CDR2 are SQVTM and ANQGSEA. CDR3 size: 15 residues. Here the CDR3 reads CSVVSRGLGVNEQFF. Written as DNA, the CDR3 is TGCAGCGTTGTATCTCGAGGCTTAGGGGTGAATGAGCAGTTCTTC.

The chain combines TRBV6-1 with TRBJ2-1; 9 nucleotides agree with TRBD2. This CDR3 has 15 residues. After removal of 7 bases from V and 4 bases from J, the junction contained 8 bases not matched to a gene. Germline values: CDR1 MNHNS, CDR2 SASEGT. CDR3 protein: CASTLAGDVYNEQFF. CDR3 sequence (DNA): TGTGCCAGCACCTTAGCGGGGGACGTTTACAATGAGCAGTTCTTC.

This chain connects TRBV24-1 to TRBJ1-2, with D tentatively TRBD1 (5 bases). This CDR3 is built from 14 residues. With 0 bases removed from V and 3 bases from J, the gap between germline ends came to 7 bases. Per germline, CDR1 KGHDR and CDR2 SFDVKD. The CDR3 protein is CATSDLWGDYGYTF. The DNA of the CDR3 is TGTGCCACCAGTGATTTGTGGGGGGACTATGGCTACACCTTC.

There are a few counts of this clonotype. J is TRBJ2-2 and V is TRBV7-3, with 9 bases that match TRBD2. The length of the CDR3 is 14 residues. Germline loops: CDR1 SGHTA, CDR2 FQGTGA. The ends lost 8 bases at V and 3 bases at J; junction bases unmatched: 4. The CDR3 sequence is CASASGIDTGELFF. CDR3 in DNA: TGTGCCAGCGCTAGCGGGATAGACACCGGGGAGCTGTTTTTT.

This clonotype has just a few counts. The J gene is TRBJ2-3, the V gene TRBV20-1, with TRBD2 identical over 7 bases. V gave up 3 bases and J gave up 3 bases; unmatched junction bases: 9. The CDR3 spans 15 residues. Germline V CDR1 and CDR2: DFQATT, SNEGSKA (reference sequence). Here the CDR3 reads CSARPLSGVTDTQYF. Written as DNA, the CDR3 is TGCAGTGCTAGGCCTCTCAGCGGGGTGACAGATACGCAGTATTTT.

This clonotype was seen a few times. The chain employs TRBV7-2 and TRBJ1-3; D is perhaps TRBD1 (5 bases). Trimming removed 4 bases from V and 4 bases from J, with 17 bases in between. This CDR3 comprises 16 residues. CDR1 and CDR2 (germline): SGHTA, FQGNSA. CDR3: CASSSLGKRGGNTIYF. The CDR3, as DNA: TGTGCCAGCAGCTCCCTTGGGAAGCGGGGGGGAAACACCATATATTTT.

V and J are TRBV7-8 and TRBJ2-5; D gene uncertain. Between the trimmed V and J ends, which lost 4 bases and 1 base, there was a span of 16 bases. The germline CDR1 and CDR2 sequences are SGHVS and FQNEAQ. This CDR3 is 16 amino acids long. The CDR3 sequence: CASSSRASMGQETQYF. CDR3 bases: TGTGCCAGCAGCTCCCGGGCTTCAATGGGCCAAGAGACCCAGTACTTC.

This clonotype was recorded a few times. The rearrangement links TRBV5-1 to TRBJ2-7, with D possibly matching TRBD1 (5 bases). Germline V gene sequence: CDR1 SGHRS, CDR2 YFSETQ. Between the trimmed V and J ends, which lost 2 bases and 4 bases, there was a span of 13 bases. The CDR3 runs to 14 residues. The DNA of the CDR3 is TGCGCCAGCAGCTTAGGGGATGCAGGGTACGAGCAGTACTTC. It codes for CASSLGDAGYEQYF. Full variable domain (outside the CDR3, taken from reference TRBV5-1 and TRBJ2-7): KAGVTQTPRYLIKTRGQQVTLSCSPISGHRSVSWYQQTPGQGLQFLFEYFSETQRNKGNFPGRFSGRQFSNSRSEMNVSTLELGDSALYLCASSLGDAGYEQYFGPGTRLTVT.

CDR3 in DNA: TGTGCCAGCAGCCGGACTAGCGGGAGTTATCACGAGCAGTACTTC. Encoded protein: CASSRTSGSYHEQYF. The V and J genes are TRBV6-1 and TRBJ2-7, with 13 bases aligning to TRBD2. The CDR3 sequence is 15 residues long. CDR1 MNHNS and CDR2 SASEGT come from the germline V gene. After removal of 6 bases from V and 5 bases from J, the junction contained 7 bases not matched to a gene.

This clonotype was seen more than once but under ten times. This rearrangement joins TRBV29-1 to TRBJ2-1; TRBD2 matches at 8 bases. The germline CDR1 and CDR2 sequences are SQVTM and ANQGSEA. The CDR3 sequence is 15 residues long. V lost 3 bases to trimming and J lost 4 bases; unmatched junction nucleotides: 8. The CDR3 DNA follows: TGCAGCGTTGATAATGGCCGGGGGGGATACAATGAGCAGTTCTTC. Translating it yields CSVDNGRGGYNEQFF.

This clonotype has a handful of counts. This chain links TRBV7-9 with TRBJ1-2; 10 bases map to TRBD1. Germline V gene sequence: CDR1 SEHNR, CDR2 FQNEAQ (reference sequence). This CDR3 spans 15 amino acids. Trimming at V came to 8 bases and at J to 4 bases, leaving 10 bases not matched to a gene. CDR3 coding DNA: TGTGCCAGCCACCCATCCGGGACAGGGGTCTATGGCTACACCTTC. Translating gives CASHPSGTGVYGYTF.

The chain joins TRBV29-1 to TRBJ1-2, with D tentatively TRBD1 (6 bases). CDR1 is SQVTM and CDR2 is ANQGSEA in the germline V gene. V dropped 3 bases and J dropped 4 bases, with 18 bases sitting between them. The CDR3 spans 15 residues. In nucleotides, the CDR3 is TGCAGCGTTGAGGGGGCATCACAGGGCCGCTATGGCTACACCTTC. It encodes CSVEGASQGRYGYTF.